A single count supports the clone carrying this T cell receptor (beta chain). The data were taken from a study of cytomegalovirus exposure and HLA in healthy donors. The length of the CDR3 is 14 residues. V shed 0 bases and J shed 3 bases, with 8 bases lying between them. The germline V gene encodes CDR1 KGHSH and CDR2 LQKENI. 13 Jbeta primers and 60 Vbeta primers were used for the PCR. Some clones are missing from TCRdb's copy, which holds only in-frame ones; the method was immunoSEQ multiplex PCR. Of approximately 85,000 clones in the sample, approximately 80% were seen once. The sequence derives from a middle-aged man in good health and CMV-seropositive. The gene calls are TRBV18 and TRBJ1-1, with D hard to call. Sequencing was performed on PBMCs. For the CDR3, the DNA is TGTGCCAGCTCACCACCATCTCAGGACACTGAAGCTTTCTTT. Translated: CASSPPSQDTEAFF.